A single sample gave rise to the 19 T cell receptor beta chains below, sequenced in a study of T cells in Graves' hyperthyroidism and ophthalmopathy. The investigators amplified TCR beta CDR3 regions from RNA transcripts. HTBI primers drove first-round RT-PCR of the TCR CDR3. TCRdb fed the multiplex PCR reads into MiXCR, producing one record per CDR3 protein. The data show roughly 420,000 distinct CDR3 sequences, roughly an eighth seen once. Material for sequencing was blood. These receptors came from a woman younger than 30 with Graves' hyperthyroidism.

This clonotype was counted many times. V gene TRBV28 combines with J gene TRBJ2-7; D is undetermined. Germline V gene sequence: CDR1 MDHEN, CDR2 SYDVKM. The CDR3 is made up of 12 amino acids. Deletions cut 4 bases from V and 7 bases from J, with 11 bases between. CDR3 DNA sequence: TGTGCCAGCAGTTCCCCGAAACGGGAGCAGTACTTC. As protein: CASSSPKREQYF.

The chain employs TRBV30 and TRBJ2-2; 7 nucleotides line up with TRBD1. The CDR3 has 14 amino acids. Looked up from germline, CDR1 is GTSNPN and CDR2 is SVGIG (reference sequence). V lost 3 bases to trimming and J lost 2 bases; unmatched junction nucleotides: 3. The CDR3 sequence is CAWRAGGNTGELFF. In DNA form, the CDR3 reads TGTGCCTGGAGGGCAGGGGGAAACACCGGGGAGCTGTTTTTT.

This clonotype was detected a few times. V is TRBV27 and J is TRBJ1-2, with 7 bases identical to TRBD1. Germline V gene lookup returns CDR1 MNHEY and CDR2 SMNVEV (reference sequence). This CDR3 contains 14 residues. V dropped 2 bases and J dropped 8; count of bases not matched to a gene: 8. Written as DNA, the CDR3 is TGTGCCAGCAGTTTAGACAGGGCTCGGGAGGGCTACACCTTC. This encodes CASSLDRAREGYTF.

The sample holds many counts of this clonotype. The chain has TRBV7-2 and TRBJ2-7, with 15 bases lining up with TRBD2. The CDR3 extends over 16 amino acids. Germline V lookup: CDR1 SGHTA, CDR2 FQGNSA. With V trimmed by 5 bases and J by 4 bases, 6 bases remained unmatched. The CDR3 DNA is TGTGCCAGCAGCCCCGTCGGACTAGCGGGAGGGTACGAGCAGTACTTC. The encoded protein is CASSPVGLAGGYEQYF.

This clonotype occurred a few times. The chain couples TRBV6-2 or TRBV6-3 to TRBJ2-2; the match to TRBD2 covers 11 bases. V lost 2 bases to trimming and J lost 5 bases; unmatched junction nucleotides: 4. Germline V lookup: CDR1 MNHEY, CDR2 SVGEGT. This CDR3 is built from 16 residues. CDR3 coding DNA: TGTGCCAGCAGTTACGGTCTAGCGGGAGGTACCGGGGAGCTGTTTTTT. Translating gives CASSYGLAGGTGELFF.

This clonotype was seen only a few times. The V gene is TRBV6-2 or TRBV6-3, the J gene TRBJ2-7; D remains unclear. This CDR3 region has 13 residues. V lost 0 bases and J 6 bases, leaving 9 bases between the germline ends. CDR1 MNHEY and CDR2 SVGEGT come from the germline V gene. Here the CDR3 reads CASSYSLPLEQYF. The CDR3 DNA reads as TGTGCCAGCAGTTACTCGTTACCCCTCGAGCAGTACTTC.

This clonotype was detected many times. The V call is TRBV3-1, the J call TRBJ2-1; 8 nucleotides agree with TRBD2. The V gene's germline CDR1 is LGHDT and CDR2 YNNKEL (reference sequence). J was trimmed by 10 bases and V by 1 base; bases with no gene match: 9. There are 15 residues in the CDR3. CDR3 DNA sequence: TGTGCCAGCAGCCAAGGACCAGCGGGAGAGGAAGAGCAGTTCTTC. It codes for CASSQGPAGEEEQFF.

This clonotype was counted at least ten times. This rearrangement joins TRBV2 to TRBJ1-5; 8 bases are a match to TRBD1. Per germline, CDR1 SNHLY and CDR2 FYNNEI. The CDR3 has 14 residues. The junction had 3 bases not matched to a gene; V was cut back by 6 bases and J by 2 bases. DNA of the CDR3: TGTGCCAGCAGCGGACAGGGCCGCAATCAGCCCCAGCATTTT. Translation gives CASSGQGRNQPQHF. Filled out from reference TRBV2 and TRBJ1-5, the complete variable domain reads EPEVTQTPSHQVTQMGQEVILRCVPISNHLYFYWYRQILGQKVEFLVSFYNNEISEKSEIFDDQFSVERPDGSNFTLKIRSTKLEDSAMYFCASSGQGRNQPQHFGDGTRLSIL.

This clonotype has a count of ten or more. The CDR3 is CASSVEGRTGQIYGYTF. DNA for the CDR3: TGTGCCAGCAGCGTAGAAGGGCGCACTGGACAGATCTATGGCTACACCTTC. The rearrangement joins TRBV9 to TRBJ1-2; tentative D call: TRBD1 (6 bases). Trimming removed 0 bases from V and 4 bases from J, with 19 bases in between. The CDR3 loop spans 17 amino acids. The germline V gene encodes CDR1 SGDLS and CDR2 YYNGEE.

This clonotype was seen more than once but under ten times. This chain joins TRBV27 and TRBJ2-1; TRBD2 matches at 10 bases. Unmatched junction bases numbered 5, after V lost 2 bases and J lost 4 bases. Germline CDR1 MNHEY, CDR2 SMNVEV (reference sequence). This CDR3 has 16 residues. CDR3 sequence (DNA): TGTGCCAGCAGTTTAGGGCTAGCGGGAGAATACAATGAGCAGTTCTTC. Translation gives CASSLGLAGEYNEQFF.

This clonotype showed up many times. J is TRBJ2-4 and V is TRBV28; 8 positions match TRBD1. The V and J ends lost 6 bases and 3 bases, in that order; junction bases with no gene match: 1. The CDR3 extends over 13 amino acids. Germline V gene data show CDR1 as MDHEN and CDR2 as SYDVKM. This CDR3 reads CASRQGVKNIQYF. In DNA, the CDR3 is TGTGCCAGCAGACAGGGGGTCAAAAACATTCAGTACTTC.

The chain has TRBV27 and TRBJ1-4, with D unclear. The CDR3 spans 15 residues. In germline, CDR1 is MNHEY, CDR2 SMNVEV (reference sequence). Deletions cut 5 bases from V and 3 bases from J, with 13 bases between. CDR3 in DNA: TGTGCCAGCAGTCCGCTTGAGTCCCCTAATGAAAAACTGTTTTTT. Translation: CASSPLESPNEKLFF.

V usage is TRBV20-1 and J usage is TRBJ1-3, with 7 positions matching TRBD1. With 5 bases clipped from V and 1 base from J, the junction kept 8 bases outside the gene matches. In germline, CDR1 is DFQATT, CDR2 SNEGSKA (reference sequence). The CDR3 spans 15 residues. Here the CDR3 DNA reads TGCAGTGCTGCCCCGACAGGGCAATCTGGAAACACCATATATTTT. Translating gives CSAAPTGQSGNTIYF.

In its sample, this clonotype was seen a few times. The genes are TRBV5-6 and TRBJ1-2, with D tentatively TRBD1 (6 bases). The CDR3 has 13 amino acids. With 0 bases removed from V and 7 bases from J, the gap between germline ends came to 10 bases. The germline V gene encodes CDR1 SGHDT and CDR2 YYEEEE. The CDR3 loop reads CASSLDRAPGYTF. The CDR3 DNA sequence: TGTGCCAGCAGCTTGGACAGGGCTCCTGGCTACACCTTC.

This clonotype was counted at least ten times. The chain couples TRBV3-1 to TRBJ1-1, with D uncertain. Trimming took off 1 base at V and 4 bases at J, with 4 bases between the two ends. There are 12 residues in the CDR3. The germline V gene has CDR1 LGHDT and CDR2 YNNKEL (reference sequence). The CDR3 here is CASSQVATEAFF. The CDR3, as DNA: TGTGCCAGCAGCCAAGTCGCCACTGAAGCTTTCTTT.

This clonotype was found many times. The chain has TRBV12-3 or TRBV12-4 and TRBJ2-3, with D perhaps TRBD2 (5 bases). The CDR3 is made up of 14 amino acids. V was cut by 3 bases and J by 0 bases, with 7 bases left in between. The CDR3 DNA is TGTGCCAGCAGTTTGACGGGGAGCACAGATACGCAGTATTTT. Residues: CASSLTGSTDTQYF.

The J gene is TRBJ2-7, the V gene TRBV18; D possibly uses TRBD1 or TRBD2 (5 bases each). CDR3 size: 15 residues. CDR1 and CDR2 (germline): KGHSH, LQKENI. V was pared by 3 bases and J by 0 bases, with 12 bases between. CDR3 in DNA: TGTGCCAGCTCACCGGGACGGACCCTCTCCTACGAGCAGTACTTC. The encoded protein is CASSPGRTLSYEQYF. Full variable domain (missing parts from reference TRBV18 and TRBJ2-7): NAGVMQNPRHLVRRRGQEARLRCSPMKGHSHVYWYRQLPEEGLKFMVYLQKENIIDESGMPKERFSAEFPKEGPSILRIQQVVRGDSAAYFCASSPGRTLSYEQYFGPGTRLTVT.

This clonotype was seen only a few times. The gene calls are TRBV6-5 and TRBJ2-3, with 9 bases that match TRBD2. CDR1 is MNHEY, CDR2 SVGAGI, per germline. J was trimmed by 0 bases and V by 0 bases; bases with no gene match: 13. CDR3 length equals 20 residues. The DNA for the CDR3 is TGTGCCAGCAGTTACTCCAGGCTAGCGGGAATTACCACTAGCACAGATACGCAGTATTTT. The encoded protein is CASSYSRLAGITTSTDTQYF.

The rearrangement uses TRBV6-1 and TRBJ2-7; perhaps TRBD2 as D (5 bases). The ends were cut back, 6 bases at V and 6 bases at J, with 18 bases in the middle. This CDR3 spans 14 amino acids. Germline lookup yields CDR1 MNHNS and CDR2 SASEGT. CDR3 sequence: CASRDGAEPGEQYF. DNA for the CDR3: TGTGCCAGCAGAGATGGAGCGGAGCCGGGCGAGCAGTACTTC.